The following is a TCR beta chain sequence with its context. The sample comes from a study of patients and donors after allogeneic stem cell transplantation. TCRdb reprocessed the RT-PCR reads via MiXCR and lists one record per CDR3 protein. In the table there are around 82,000 distinct CDR3 sequences, around 5% of which are singletons. The germline V gene has CDR1 SGHKS and CDR2 YYEKEE (reference sequence). Trimming took 4 bases from V and 5 from J, leaving 9 bases between them. The CDR3 covers 13 residues. Sequencing input: blood, either unsorted or a sorted T cell fraction (not recorded which). This sequence was found in a human donor who was either an allogeneic HSCT recipient or a stem cell or donor lymphocyte infusion donor (not recorded which). It is not recorded whose cells these are; they may come from a transplant donor. The chain combines TRBV5-5 with TRBJ1-4; D ambiguous. The CDR3 DNA follows: TGTGCCAGCAGCGGCGCGGCAAATGAAAAACTGTTTTTT. Translation gives CASSGAANEKLFF. Full variable domain (outside the CDR3, taken from reference TRBV5-5 and TRBJ1-4): DAGVTQSPTHLIKTRGQQVTLRCSPISGHKSVSWYQQVLGQGPQFIFQYYEKEERGRGNFPDRFSARQFPNYSSELNVNALLLGDSALYLCASSGAANEKLFFGSGTQLSVL.